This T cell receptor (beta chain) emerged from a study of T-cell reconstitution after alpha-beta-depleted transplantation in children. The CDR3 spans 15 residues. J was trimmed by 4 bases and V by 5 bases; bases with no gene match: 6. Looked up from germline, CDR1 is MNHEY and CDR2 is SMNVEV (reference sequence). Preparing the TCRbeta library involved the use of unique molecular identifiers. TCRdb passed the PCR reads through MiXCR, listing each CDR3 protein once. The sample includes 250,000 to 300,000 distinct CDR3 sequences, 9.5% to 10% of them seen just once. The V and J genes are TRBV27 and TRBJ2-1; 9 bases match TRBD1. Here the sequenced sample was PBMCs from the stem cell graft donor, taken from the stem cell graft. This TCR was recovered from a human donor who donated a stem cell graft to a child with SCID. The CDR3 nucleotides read TGTGCCAGCAGTCAGCGGGACAGGGCTTACAATGAGCAGTTCTTC. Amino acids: CASSQRDRAYNEQFF.